The rows below give T cell receptor beta chains drawn from one sample of a study of beta chain features in type 1 diabetes. Clones were sequenced by immunoSEQ multiplex PCR, and TCRdb holds only the in-frame ones, with some missing. The repertoire holds 600,000 to 700,000 clones, 13% seen once, with 0.02% to 0.025% in the top ten. The sequenced sample was naive CD4+ T cells from blood. Receptors originate from a man aged 18 to 29 with type 1 diabetes. The CDR3 runs from the conserved cysteine through the conserved F or W. The order of the fields is V gene, J gene, D gene, clone size, CDR3 DNA, CDR3 protein. The D gene is left open where the match is weak. Rows give clone size only sometimes, using once, few, many, or a class for an expanded clone.

V gene: TRBV7-9; J gene: TRBJ2-7; D gene: .; clone size: .; CDR3 DNA: TGTGCCAGCAGCTTAAACGGGGGCAGCTCCTACGAGCAGTACTTC; CDR3 protein: CASSLNGGSSYEQYF
V gene: TRBV7-8; J gene: TRBJ2-7; D gene: .; clone size: few; CDR3 DNA: TGTGCCAGCAGCTTAGATCCAGGGGCACGAGAGCAGTACTTC; CDR3 protein: CASSLDPGAREQYF
V gene: TRBV13; J gene: TRBJ1-3; D gene: .; clone size: few; CDR3 DNA: TGTGCCAGCAGCTTTACGAGTTCCTCTGGAAACACCATATATTTT; CDR3 protein: CASSFTSSSGNTIYF
V gene: TRBV5-6; J gene: TRBJ2-7; D gene: .; clone size: few; CDR3 DNA: TGTGCCAGCAGCTTCCCCTGGAGGGGGCCAGAGCAGTACTTC; CDR3 protein: CASSFPWRGPEQYF
V gene: TRBV29-1; J gene: TRBJ1-1; D gene: .; clone size: few; CDR3 DNA: TGCAGCGTTCATCAGGGGAAAGAGAACACTGAAGCTTTCTTT; CDR3 protein: CSVHQGKENTEAFF
V gene: TRBV7-6; J gene: TRBJ1-2; D gene: .; clone size: .; CDR3 DNA: TGTGCCAGCAGCTTAGACAGTAACTATGGCTACACCTTC; CDR3 protein: CASSLDSNYGYTF
V gene: TRBV21-1; J gene: TRBJ2-7; D gene: .; clone size: few; CDR3 DNA: TGTGCCAGCAGCAAAGCTCGGCTCGGCAGGGGCTACGAGCAGTACTTC; CDR3 protein: CASSKARLGRGYEQYF
V gene: TRBV7-9; J gene: TRBJ2-3; D gene: TRBD2; clone size: few; CDR3 DNA: TGTGCCAGCAGCTTCGGGTGGACTAGCGGGGTTCCCACAGATACGCAGTATTTT; CDR3 protein: CASSFGWTSGVPTDTQYF
V gene: TRBV28; J gene: TRBJ2-5; D gene: TRBD2; clone size: .; CDR3 DNA: TGTGCCAGCAGTGCCGTCTCGGGGGGGGAAGAGACCCAGTACTTC; CDR3 protein: CASSAVSGGEETQYF
V gene: TRBV28; J gene: TRBJ2-7; D gene: TRBD1; clone size: .; CDR3 DNA: TGTGCCAGCAGCTCGGGACAGAACTACGAGCAGTACTTC; CDR3 protein: CASSSGQNYEQYF
V gene: TRBV30; J gene: TRBJ2-1; D gene: .; clone size: few; CDR3 DNA: TGTGCCTGGAGTGTCAACTACAATGAGCAGTTCTTC; CDR3 protein: CAWSVNYNEQFF
V gene: TRBV15; J gene: TRBJ2-3; D gene: .; clone size: .; CDR3 DNA: TGTGCCACCAGCAAAAGCACAGATACGCAGTATTTT; CDR3 protein: CATSKSTDTQYF
V gene: TRBV6-1; J gene: TRBJ2-3; D gene: TRBD2; clone size: few; CDR3 DNA: TGTGCCAGCAGTGAATGGACTAGCGTTGGGACGGATACGCAGTATTTT; CDR3 protein: CASSEWTSVGTDTQYF
V gene: TRBV30; J gene: TRBJ2-5; D gene: .; clone size: .; CDR3 DNA: TGTGCCTGGAAAAAGTTGTCCGGGCCAAAAGAGACCCAGTACTTC; CDR3 protein: CAWKKLSGPKETQYF
V gene: TRBV5-6; J gene: TRBJ1-5; D gene: .; clone size: few; CDR3 DNA: TGTGCCAGCAGCTTGGAAGGACAGCCCCAGCATTTT; CDR3 protein: CASSLEGQPQHF
V gene: TRBV7-2; J gene: TRBJ2-1; D gene: TRBD1; clone size: few; CDR3 DNA: TGTGCCAGCAGCTTAGGGCAGGGGGCCTACAATGAGCAGTTCTTC; CDR3 protein: CASSLGQGAYNEQFF
V gene: TRBV7-9; J gene: TRBJ2-7; D gene: TRBD1; clone size: .; CDR3 DNA: TGTGCCAGCAACCCCTCTGGGACAGAACTCTGGGAGCAGTACTTC; CDR3 protein: CASNPSGTELWEQYF
V gene: TRBV11-2; J gene: TRBJ1-1; D gene: .; clone size: .; CDR3 DNA: TGTGCCAGCAGCTCCCAGGGGATGGGGGCTGAAGCTTTCTTT; CDR3 protein: CASSSQGMGAEAFF
V gene: TRBV27; J gene: TRBJ2-7; D gene: .; clone size: .; CDR3 DNA: TGTGCCAGCAGTTTCCGACAGTCTCATTCCTACGAGCAGTACTTC; CDR3 protein: CASSFRQSHSYEQYF
V gene: TRBV2; J gene: TRBJ1-5; D gene: .; clone size: .; CDR3 DNA: TGTGCCAGCAGGGACGCTTCGAGCAATCAGCCCCAGCATTTT; CDR3 protein: CASRDASSNQPQHF
V gene: TRBV18; J gene: TRBJ1-1; D gene: .; clone size: few; CDR3 DNA: TGTGCCAGCTCCGAGCAGGGTGATACTGAAGCTTTCTTT; CDR3 protein: CASSEQGDTEAFF
V gene: TRBV5-1; J gene: TRBJ2-1; D gene: TRBD1; clone size: .; CDR3 DNA: TGCGCCAGCAGCTTGTACGGGACAGTTAAGAATGAGCAGTTCTTC; CDR3 protein: CASSLYGTVKNEQFF
V gene: TRBV11-2; J gene: TRBJ2-7; D gene: .; clone size: .; CDR3 DNA: TGTGCCAGCCCTTCCTACGAGCAGTACTTC; CDR3 protein: CASPSYEQYF
V gene: TRBV6-1; J gene: TRBJ2-1; D gene: .; clone size: few; CDR3 DNA: TGTGCCAGCCCGATAAACACAGGGAATGGTGAGCAGTTCTTC; CDR3 protein: CASPINTGNGEQFF
V gene: TRBV7-2; J gene: TRBJ1-5; D gene: .; clone size: few; CDR3 DNA: TGTGCCAGCAGCTTAGGGTTGGCGAGGGCAGGCAATCAGCCCCAGCATTTT; CDR3 protein: CASSLGLARAGNQPQHF
V gene: TRBV6-1; J gene: TRBJ1-2; D gene: TRBD1; clone size: .; CDR3 DNA: TGTGCCAGTTTGAGGGACAGCGTCTATGGCTACACCTTC; CDR3 protein: CASLRDSVYGYTF
V gene: TRBV6-5; J gene: TRBJ1-1; D gene: .; clone size: few; CDR3 DNA: TGTGCCAGTTCGACATCCACCTCCACTGAAGCTTTCTTT; CDR3 protein: CASSTSTSTEAFF
V gene: TRBV7-9; J gene: TRBJ1-4; D gene: .; clone size: .; CDR3 DNA: TGTGCCAGCAGCTTAGACCCGGGTGAAAAACTGTTTTTT; CDR3 protein: CASSLDPGEKLFF
V gene: TRBV27; J gene: TRBJ2-3; D gene: .; clone size: .; CDR3 DNA: TGTGCCAGCCAGGGGGGGGATACGCAGTATTTT; CDR3 protein: CASQGGDTQYF
V gene: TRBV9; J gene: TRBJ2-3; D gene: .; clone size: .; CDR3 DNA: TGTGCCAGCAGCGTTGGCGCTGCAGATACGCAGTATTTT; CDR3 protein: CASSVGAADTQYF
V gene: TRBV7-9; J gene: TRBJ2-3; D gene: TRBD1; clone size: few; CDR3 DNA: TGTGCCAGCAGCCAAACAGGGGCCGGAGATACGCAGTATTTT; CDR3 protein: CASSQTGAGDTQYF
V gene: TRBV12-5; J gene: TRBJ2-7; D gene: .; clone size: .; CDR3 DNA: TGTGCTAGTGGTAGACCGACGGCTACGGACTTC; CDR3 protein: CASGRPTATDF
V gene: TRBV30; J gene: TRBJ2-1; D gene: .; clone size: few; CDR3 DNA: TGTGCCTGGAGTGTCTGGGGGGGCCCCAATGAGCAGTTCTTC; CDR3 protein: CAWSVWGGPNEQFF
V gene: TRBV21-1; J gene: TRBJ2-7; D gene: .; clone size: .; CDR3 DNA: TGTGCCAGCAGCATCAGCGGGGCCGGACGCGAGCAGTACTTC; CDR3 protein: CASSISGAGREQYF
V gene: TRBV5-4; J gene: TRBJ1-1; D gene: TRBD1; clone size: few; CDR3 DNA: TGTGCCAGCAGCTTGGGACAGGGGTTTTTGGGGAACACTGAAGCTTTCTTT; CDR3 protein: CASSLGQGFLGNTEAFF
V gene: TRBV30; J gene: TRBJ1-6; D gene: TRBD1; clone size: .; CDR3 DNA: TGTGCCTGGACCCGGCAGGGGGCTGAACCCCTCCACTTT; CDR3 protein: CAWTRQGAEPLHF
V gene: TRBV19; J gene: TRBJ2-1; D gene: .; clone size: .; CDR3 DNA: TGTGCCAGTAGTATATCGATCGGACAGCATCGGGAGCAGTTCTTC; CDR3 protein: CASSISIGQHREQFF
V gene: TRBV18; J gene: TRBJ2-5; D gene: .; clone size: .; CDR3 DNA: TGTGCCAGCTCACCTCGAGGGGAGACCCAGTACTTC; CDR3 protein: CASSPRGETQYF
V gene: TRBV5-4; J gene: TRBJ2-3; D gene: TRBD2; clone size: few; CDR3 DNA: TGTGCCAGCAGCCAACAGACTAGCTCAGATACGCAGTATTTT; CDR3 protein: CASSQQTSSDTQYF
V gene: TRBV28; J gene: TRBJ1-1; D gene: .; clone size: .; CDR3 DNA: TGTGCCAGCAGCAACCCCCAGGGCCGCGGACGGACTGAAGCTTTCTTT; CDR3 protein: CASSNPQGRGRTEAFF
V gene: TRBV7-8; J gene: TRBJ1-2; D gene: .; clone size: few; CDR3 DNA: TGTGCCGTCCAGCTTAAGGGAGACTATGGCTACACCTTC; CDR3 protein: CAVQLKGDYGYTF
V gene: TRBV29-1; J gene: TRBJ1-1; D gene: TRBD1; clone size: .; CDR3 DNA: TGCAGCGTTGGACAGGGACGTTCTGGCGAGGCTTTCTTT; CDR3 protein: CSVGQGRSGEAFF
V gene: TRBV30; J gene: TRBJ2-7; D gene: TRBD1; clone size: .; CDR3 DNA: TGTGCCTGGAGCGGCTTCCCGGACAGGGCCTACGAGCAGTACTTC; CDR3 protein: CAWSGFPDRAYEQYF
V gene: TRBV6-6; J gene: TRBJ1-1; D gene: .; clone size: .; CDR3 DNA: TGTGCCAGCAGTTACTCGATCGGCCGGGAATCTGAAGCTTTCTTT; CDR3 protein: CASSYSIGRESEAFF
V gene: TRBV2; J gene: TRBJ1-5; D gene: .; clone size: few; CDR3 DNA: TGTGCCAGCAGTGAAGGGCTGCAAGGGCCCCAGCATTTT; CDR3 protein: CASSEGLQGPQHF
V gene: TRBV18; J gene: TRBJ1-3; D gene: TRBD1; clone size: few; CDR3 DNA: TGTGCCAGCTCACTTTCCGTACAGGGGACGGTTTCCGGAAACACCATATATTTT; CDR3 protein: CASSLSVQGTVSGNTIYF
V gene: TRBV29-1; J gene: TRBJ2-7; D gene: .; clone size: few; CDR3 DNA: TGCAGCGTCTGCCGGGACCGAAACTCCTACGAGCAGTACTTC; CDR3 protein: CSVCRDRNSYEQYF
V gene: TRBV5-4; J gene: TRBJ1-6; D gene: TRBD1; clone size: few; CDR3 DNA: TGTGCCAGCAGCTCCTCGACAGGGAACTCTGGGAATTCACCCCTCCACTTT; CDR3 protein: CASSSSTGNSGNSPLHF
V gene: TRBV6-5; J gene: TRBJ1-1; D gene: .; clone size: .; CDR3 DNA: TGTGCCGTGAGGGGAATGAGTACTGAAGCTTTCTTT; CDR3 protein: CAVRGMSTEAFF
V gene: TRBV27; J gene: TRBJ2-1; D gene: .; clone size: .; CDR3 DNA: TGTGCCATCGCCCCGGGGGACCTGCAGTTCTTC; CDR3 protein: CAIAPGDLQFF